The 32 T cell receptor beta chains reported below all come from one sample, sequenced in a study of T cell clusters in autoimmune cytopenias. Each sample's input was around 250 ng genomic DNA, 38,000 or so genome equivalents. Multiplex touch-down PCR amplified TRB using TRB-A and TRB-B pools in one tube. TCRdb re-called the multiplex PCR reads; every CDR3 protein appears as one record, without DNA. The sample has about 5,600 distinct CDR3 sequences. The sample was also linked to a second study, of T cell repertoires in aging, cancer and after chemotherapy.

The sample comprised peripheral blood. The source is a human donor in good health.

V and J are TRBV27 and TRBJ2-7. Germline lookup yields CDR1 MNHEY and CDR2 SMNVEV (reference sequence). CDR3 length equals 13 residues. CDR3 in amino acids: CASSSGPRYEQYF.

The gene calls are TRBV6-5 and TRBJ2-7; TCRdb's assignment of TRBD1 cannot be checked, as there is no DNA. This CDR3 contains 19 residues. From germline, CDR1 is MNHEY and CDR2 SVGAGI. The CDR3 spells CASSRLGVMTGTGGSEQYF.

The V call is TRBV10-3, the J call TRBJ2-5. This CDR3 spans 16 amino acids. CDR1 and CDR2 (germline): ENHRY, SYGVKD. CDR3 loop: CAISESVAHYQETQYF.

This chain joins TRBV10-3 and TRBJ2-3. The CDR3 extends over 13 amino acids. Germline CDR1 is ENHRY and CDR2 is SYGVKD. This chain's CDR3 is CAISPLHTDTQYF.

The CDR3 sequence is CASSRSDEQYF. The rearrangement links TRBV12-3 or TRBV12-4 to TRBJ2-7. There are 11 residues in the CDR3.

The chain employs TRBV6-5 and TRBJ2-4; the TCRdb call, TRBD1, lacks DNA for checking. Germline V CDR1 and CDR2: MNHEY, SVGAGI. The CDR3 is made up of 14 amino acids. CDR3 sequence: CASRTQGAKNIQYF.

The CDR3 here is CASSSGSAYEQYF. This rearrangement joins TRBV5-6 to TRBJ2-7. This CDR3 spans 13 amino acids. Germline lookup yields CDR1 SGHDT and CDR2 YYEEEE.

The chain uses TRBV7-6 and TRBJ1-1. Germline-derived CDR1 and CDR2 are SGHVS and FNYEAQ. The CDR3 sequence is 13 residues long. The CDR3: CASSPSDGTEAFF.

This clonotype is deemed large by its frequency. V and J are TRBV29-1 and TRBJ1-2; TCRdb reports TRBD1, a call that lacks DNA to check it against. This CDR3 is 11 amino acids long. Germline V gives CDR1 SQVTM, CDR2 ANQGSEA. The chain's CDR3 is CSVTGYYGYTF. The entire variable domain, with the rest obtained from reference TRBV29-1 and TRBJ1-2, is as follows: SAVISQKPSRDICQRGTSLTIQCQVDSQVTMMFWYRQQPGQSLTLIATANQGSEATYESGFVIDKFPISRPNLTFSTLTVSNMSPEDSSIYLCSVTGYYGYTFGSGTRLTVV.

This clonotype shows up as medium-sized by frequency. The V call is TRBV6-2 or TRBV6-3, the J call TRBJ2-6; TCRdb returns TRBD1, unconfirmable since there is no DNA. CDR3 length: 17 amino acids. Looked up from germline, CDR1 is MNHEY and CDR2 is SVGEGT. CDR3 sequence: CASRRGRASAGANVLTF.

The rearrangement links TRBV7-9 to TRBJ2-7; TCRdb picks TRBD1, but there is no DNA to check that call. Germline CDR1 reads SEHNR; CDR2 reads FQNEAQ (reference sequence). CDR3 length: 13 amino acids. The CDR3 reads CASSFAGGHEQYF.

Considering frequency, this clonotype is medium-sized. The chain links TRBV6-5 to TRBJ2-1. The CDR3 is made up of 16 amino acids. Germline loops: CDR1 MNHEY, CDR2 SVGAGI. The CDR3 spells CASSYVRGASYNEQFF.

This sequence joins TRBV20-1 and TRBJ2-2; the TCRdb D gene call, TRBD2, has no DNA to confirm it. Germline V gene sequence: CDR1 DFQATT, CDR2 SNEGSKA (reference sequence). There are 16 residues in the CDR3. The CDR3 spells CSARDSGASRAGELFF.

V usage is TRBV7-2 and J usage is TRBJ1-2. The germline CDR1 and CDR2 sequences are SGHTA and FQGNSA. CDR3 length equals 16 residues. The CDR3: CASSQDIGGTNYGYTF. Together with reference TRBV7-2 and TRBJ1-2, the CDR3 gives the full variable domain: GAGVSQSPSNKVTEKGKDVELRCDPISGHTALYWYRQSLGQGLEFLIYFQGNSAPDKSGLPSDRFSAERTGGSVSTLTIQRTQQEDSAVYLCASSQDIGGTNYGYTFGSGTRLTVV.

By frequency, this clonotype is medium-sized (0.01 to 0.1%). The chain recombines TRBV6-5 with TRBJ1-2; absent DNA, TCRdb's TRBD1 call cannot be checked. Germline V gives CDR1 MNHEY, CDR2 SVGAGI. The CDR3 is 17 amino acids. Here the CDR3 reads CASSYSSLPDRGYGYTF.

CDR3: CASGSLSRQAYEQYF. The chain combines TRBV27 with TRBJ2-7; absent DNA, TCRdb's TRBD2 call cannot be checked. There are 15 residues in the CDR3. Germline-derived CDR1 and CDR2 are MNHEY and SMNVEV (reference sequence).

By frequency, this clonotype is medium-sized. The chain couples TRBV5-4 to TRBJ1-3. CDR3 length: 12 amino acids. The germline gives CDR1 SGHNT, CDR2 YYREEE (reference sequence). CDR3: CASSAAGNTIYF. Supplemented by reference TRBV5-4 and TRBJ1-3, the full variable domain reads ETGVTQSPTHLIKTRGQQVTLRCSSQSGHNTVSWYQQALGQGPQFIFQYYREEENGRGNFPPRFSGLQFPNYSSELNVNALELDDSALYLCASSAAGNTIYFGEGSWLTVV.

CDR3 sequence: CAISEYQNMNTEAFF. The genes are TRBV10-3 and TRBJ1-1. The CDR3 runs 15 residues. CDR1 and CDR2 (germline): ENHRY, SYGVKD.

In terms of frequency, this clonotype is medium-sized. This sequence joins TRBV6-5 and TRBJ2-7; TCRdb picks TRBD2, but there is no DNA to check that call. From germline, CDR1 is MNHEY and CDR2 SVGAGI. The CDR3 length is 13 residues. The CDR3 loop is CASRLSTSLEQYF.

Considering frequency, this clonotype is medium-sized. The J gene is TRBJ2-3, the V gene TRBV6-6; the TRBD1 assignment by TCRdb is unverifiable without DNA. Germline CDR1 MNHNY, CDR2 SVGAGI (reference sequence). The CDR3 contains 15 residues. The CDR3 loop is CASSLGQTSTDTQYF.

Frequency places this clonotype as medium-sized. The chain uses TRBV6-1 and TRBJ2-7; without DNA, the TCRdb call of TRBD2 cannot be checked. From germline, CDR1 is MNHNS and CDR2 SASEGT. The CDR3 is 15 residues long. CDR3 in amino acids: CASSATSGSSYEQYF.

The rearrangement uses TRBV11-3 and TRBJ2-1; absent DNA, TCRdb's TRBD1 call cannot be checked. Germline assignment: CDR1 SGHNT and CDR2 YENEEA. CDR3 length equals 14 residues. This chain's CDR3 is CASSVDRGYSEQFF.

This clonotype ranks as medium-sized in terms of frequency. The chain is built from TRBV19 and TRBJ2-1; without DNA, the TCRdb call of TRBD1 cannot be checked. Germline V CDR1 and CDR2: LNHDA, SQIVND (reference sequence). The CDR3 totals 12 residues. CDR3 in amino acids: CASSIPRGEQFF.

According to its frequency, this clonotype is medium-sized (0.01 to 0.1%). The V gene is TRBV6-6, the J gene TRBJ1-5; TCRdb proposes TRBD1, but this gene call is untestable without DNA. The CDR3 is 16 amino acids. CDR1 and CDR2 from the germline V gene are MNHNY and SVGAGI (reference sequence). This CDR3 reads CASRGTTGSGNQPQHF.

Frequency places this clonotype as large. J is TRBJ2-3 and V is TRBV29-1; without DNA, the TCRdb call of TRBD1 cannot be checked. Germline V gene data show CDR1 as SQVTM and CDR2 as ANQGSEA. This CDR3 region has 12 residues. The CDR3 loop is CSVVGGPDTQYF.

The chain is built from TRBV18 and TRBJ2-5. CDR3 length: 15 amino acids. Per germline, CDR1 KGHSH and CDR2 LQKENI. CDR3 sequence reads: CASSPQQGNQETQYF.

Frequency places this clonotype as medium-sized. The rearrangement uses TRBV29-1 and TRBJ1-1; TCRdb proposes TRBD1, but this gene call is untestable without DNA. The CDR3 extends over 11 amino acids. Germline V gives CDR1 SQVTM, CDR2 ANQGSEA. Here the CDR3 reads CSVPWDTEAFF. The full variable domain, with the rest looked up from reference TRBV29-1 and TRBJ1-1, is SAVISQKPSRDICQRGTSLTIQCQVDSQVTMMFWYRQQPGQSLTLIATANQGSEATYESGFVIDKFPISRPNLTFSTLTVSNMSPEDSSIYLCSVPWDTEAFFGQGTRLTVV.

This clonotype is called medium-sized (0.01 to 0.1%) based on its frequency. The gene calls are TRBV10-3 and TRBJ2-3; TCRdb outputs TRBD1, but without DNA this stays unchecked. This CDR3 region has 13 residues. Germline V lookup: CDR1 ENHRY, CDR2 SYGVKD. The CDR3: CAIRTGGADTQYF.

The rearrangement links TRBV7-2 to TRBJ2-2. Germline-derived CDR1 and CDR2 are SGHTA and FQGNSA. This CDR3 has 12 residues. CDR3 amino acids: CASVRNTGELFF. The entire variable domain, with the rest obtained from reference TRBV7-2 and TRBJ2-2, is as follows: GAGVSQSPSNKVTEKGKDVELRCDPISGHTALYWYRQSLGQGLEFLIYFQGNSAPDKSGLPSDRFSAERTGGSVSTLTIQRTQQEDSAVYLCASVRNTGELFFGEGSRLTVL.

Judged by frequency, this clonotype is medium-sized. V and J are TRBV6-1 and TRBJ2-5. There are 15 residues in the CDR3. Per the germline V gene, CDR1 is MNHNS and CDR2 is SASEGT. CDR3 residues: CASSVGDLLQETQYF.

This chain joins TRBV12-3 or TRBV12-4 and TRBJ2-2. The CDR3 loop spans 12 amino acids. The CDR3 here is CASRRNTGELFF.

Judged by frequency, this clonotype is medium-sized. The gene calls are TRBV7-6 and TRBJ2-5; the TCRdb D gene call, TRBD1, has no DNA to confirm it. The CDR3 extends over 14 amino acids. The germline V gene has CDR1 SGHVS and CDR2 FNYEAQ. This CDR3 is CASSWGTAGETQYF.